These 32 T cell receptor beta chains share one sample of origin, sequenced in a study of blood T cell repertoires in COVID-19. Method: immunoSEQ multiplex PCR; TCRdb's copy keeps in-frame clones and lacks some. The repertoire holds tens of thousands of clones, with 86% as singletons. Sequencing was done on a sample of peripheral blood. These receptors were taken from a human donor in a cohort sampled during active COVID-19.

J is TRBJ1-1 and V is TRBV29-1, with TRBD1 as a possible D gene (6 bases). Trimming cost V 7 bases and J 4 bases, with 10 bases left between them. CDR1 and CDR2 from the germline V gene are SQVTM and ANQGSEA. This CDR3 region has 11 residues. The CDR3 spells CSGQQGTEAFF. The CDR3 DNA is TGCAGCGGCCAACAGGGCACTGAAGCTTTCTTT. Together with reference TRBV29-1 and TRBJ1-1, the CDR3 gives the full variable domain: SAVISQKPSRDICQRGTSLTIQCQVDSQVTMMFWYRQQPGQSLTLIATANQGSEATYESGFVIDKFPISRPNLTFSTLTVSNMSPEDSSIYLCSGQQGTEAFFGQGTRLTVV.

This clone has only a few counts. The V gene is TRBV21-1, the J gene TRBJ2-3; whether TRBD1, the table's D call, matches the DNA was not checked. TRBV21-1 is designated a pseudogene. CDR3 length: 13 residues. The chain's CDR3 is CASRGQGTDTQYF. The CDR3 nucleotides read TGTGCCAGCAGAGGACAGGGCACAGATACGCAGTATTTT.

Only one count was recorded for this clone. The chain combines TRBV9 with TRBJ2-3; D is unresolved. There are 15 residues in the CDR3. The germline V gene encodes CDR1 SGDLS and CDR2 YYNGEE. V shed 1 base and J shed 0 bases, with 9 bases lying between them. The CDR3 reads CASSVRHGSTDTQYF. For the CDR3, the DNA is TGTGCCAGCAGCGTAAGGCACGGGAGCACAGATACGCAGTATTTT.

The rearrangement links TRBV6-5 to TRBJ2-5, with a tentative D call TRBD2 (6 bases). The ends were cut back, 5 bases at V and 2 bases at J, with 12 bases in the middle. This CDR3 is built from 14 residues. Germline V gives CDR1 MNHEY, CDR2 SVGAGI. CDR3: CASSPTGTQETQYF. The DNA of the CDR3 is TGTGCCAGCAGTCCGACCGGGACTCAAGAGACCCAGTACTTC.

V gene TRBV5-4 combines with J gene TRBJ2-2; D might be TRBD2 (6 bases). The CDR3 loop spans 17 amino acids. Trimming left V 1 base short and J 0 bases short, with 13 bases between. CDR1 SGHNT and CDR2 YYREEE come from the germline V gene (reference sequence). CDR3 in DNA: TGTGCCAGCAGCTTGTGGTACGGGGGTACGAACACCGGGGAGCTGTTTTTT. Protein product: CASSLWYGGTNTGELFF.

This chain uses TRBV5-1 with TRBJ2-2; TRBD1 agrees at 9 bases. J lost 2 bases, V lost 4 bases, and 6 bases had no gene match. The CDR3 sequence is 16 residues long. The germline V gene has CDR1 SGHRS and CDR2 YFSETQ. The CDR3 DNA sequence: TGCGCCAGCAGCCCGAGGACAGGGGATAACACCGGGGAGCTGTTTTTT. Translating gives CASSPRTGDNTGELFF.

This clone turned up a few times. The genes are TRBV18 and TRBJ2-1; 10 nucleotides agree with TRBD1. V lost 3 bases and J lost 7; bases outside the gene matches: 9. CDR3 length: 16 amino acids. Germline V gene lookup returns CDR1 KGHSH and CDR2 LQKENI. CDR3 protein: CASSPRQGASWNEQFF. As DNA, the CDR3 is TGTGCCAGCTCACCTCGACAGGGGGCGTCTTGGAATGAGCAGTTCTTC.

A single count supports this clone. In DNA form, the CDR3 reads TGCAGCGTTGTTCGTGACAGCAACTACGAGCAGTACTTC. Residues: CSVVRDSNYEQYF. The rearrangement uses TRBV29-1 and TRBJ2-7; tentative D call: TRBD1 (5 bases). The V end lost 4 bases, the J end lost 3 bases, and 13 bases lay between the germline ends. The CDR3 sequence is 13 residues long. Germline-derived CDR1 and CDR2 are SQVTM and ANQGSEA.

The CDR3 is CASSSIGRVWPQHF. CDR3 nucleotide sequence: TGTGCCAGCAGTTCTATCGGGAGAGTTTGGCCCCAGCATTTT. The J gene is TRBJ1-5, the V gene TRBV27; no definite D call. Germline V gives CDR1 MNHEY, CDR2 SMNVEV (reference sequence). V shed 4 bases and J shed 9 bases, with 16 bases lying between them. This CDR3 is built from 14 residues.

The chain uses TRBV5-5 and TRBJ1-5; D remains ambiguous. Trimming left V 0 bases short and J 0 bases short, with 7 bases between. Per the germline V gene, CDR1 is SGHKS and CDR2 is YYEKEE (reference sequence). This CDR3 contains 15 residues. The CDR3 region is CASSLGPYSNQPQHF. The CDR3 DNA sequence: TGTGCCAGCAGCTTGGGTCCTTATAGCAATCAGCCCCAGCATTTT.

This sequence joins TRBV7-2 and TRBJ2-5; 7 bases agree with TRBD1. V dropped 5 bases and J dropped 4; count of bases not matched to a gene: 10. The CDR3 is 15 residues long. Germline CDR1 is SGHTA and CDR2 is FQGNSA. For the CDR3, the DNA is TGTGCCAGCAGCGGGCGACAGGGAAGGGTAGAGACCCAGTACTTC. It encodes CASSGRQGRVETQYF.

The rearrangement links TRBV5-8 to TRBJ2-7; 7 bases map to TRBD1. Per the germline V gene, CDR1 is SGHTS and CDR2 is YDEGEE. V trimming: 4 bases; J trimming: 3 bases; junction bases outside the gene matches: 10. The length of the CDR3 is 15 residues. The CDR3 sequence is CASSPDREANYEQYF. The DNA of the CDR3 is TGTGCCAGCAGCCCTGACAGGGAAGCTAACTACGAGCAGTACTTC.

The chain combines TRBV5-4 with TRBJ2-7; TRBD1 matches at 7 bases. Per germline, CDR1 SGHNT and CDR2 YYREEE (reference sequence). Trimming removed 4 bases from V and 2 bases from J; junction bases left unmatched: 3. The CDR3 totals 13 residues. The CDR3, as DNA: TGTGCCAGCAGCGACAGGGCTACCTACGAGCAGTACTTC. Its translation is CASSDRATYEQYF.

This rearrangement joins TRBV25-1 to TRBJ2-3, with D hard to call. Germline values: CDR1 MGHDK, CDR2 SYGVNS. The germline V and J ends were trimmed by 4 bases and 5 bases, with 4 bases remaining between them. CDR3 length: 11 residues. The CDR3 DNA sequence: TGTGCCAGCAGTGTCGTAGATACGCAGTATTTT. Its translation: CASSVVDTQYF.

The genes are TRBV19 and TRBJ2-5; 9 bases fit TRBD2. V shed 6 bases and J 5 bases; nucleotides not matched to a gene: 1. Per the germline V gene, CDR1 is LNHDA and CDR2 is SQIVND (reference sequence). The CDR3 spans 12 residues. CDR3 nucleotide sequence: TGTGCCAGTAGACTAGCGGGCGAGACCCAGTACTTC. Translation: CASRLAGETQYF.

The rearrangement joins TRBV4-3 to TRBJ2-3; perhaps TRBD1 as D (5 bases). The CDR3 is 15 amino acids. V was cut by 4 bases and J by 1 base, with 12 bases left in between. In germline, CDR1 is LGHNA, CDR2 YSLEER. The CDR3 DNA sequence: TGCGCCAGCAGCCCCCTCCCCAGGGGCACAGATACGCAGTATTTT. Translation: CASSPLPRGTDTQYF.

This chain connects TRBV18 to TRBJ2-3; D remains ambiguous. The CDR3 sequence is 17 residues long. The germline CDR1 and CDR2 sequences are KGHSH and LQKENI. V gave up 1 base and J gave up 2 bases, with 16 bases separating them. CDR3 loop: CASSPRGSWYSTDTQYF. The CDR3 coding sequence is TGTGCCAGCTCACCACGAGGCAGCTGGTACTCCACAGATACGCAGTATTTT. The variable domain in full, with the rest retrieved from reference TRBV18 and TRBJ2-3, is NAGVMQNPRHLVRRRGQEARLRCSPMKGHSHVYWYRQLPEEGLKFMVYLQKENIIDESGMPKERFSAEFPKEGPSILRIQQVVRGDSAAYFCASSPRGSWYSTDTQYFGPGTRLTVL.

The chain has TRBV4-3 and TRBJ2-3; possible D gene TRBD2, 6 bases. The germline CDR1 and CDR2 sequences are LGHNA and YSLEER. This CDR3 contains 15 residues. Between the trimmed V and J ends, which lost 4 bases and 4 bases, there was a span of 15 bases. As DNA, the CDR3 is TGCGCCAGCAGCCCTACGACTAGTTCGGCAGATACGCAGTATTTT. Its translation: CASSPTTSSADTQYF.

The genes are TRBV5-1 and TRBJ1-2; D not certain. Germline V gene data show CDR1 as SGHRS and CDR2 as YFSETQ. Trimming removed 4 bases at V and 0 bases at J, with 7 bases between. This CDR3 comprises 13 residues. The CDR3 loop is CASSPDSNYGYTF. In DNA form, the CDR3 reads TGCGCCAGCAGCCCCGACTCTAACTATGGCTACACCTTC.

This chain connects TRBV19 to TRBJ1-4; 7 bases are a match to TRBD1. CDR1 is LNHDA, CDR2 SQIVND, per germline (reference sequence). V dropped 3 bases and J dropped 5; count of bases not matched to a gene: 18. The CDR3 is 19 amino acids. CDR3 nucleotides: TGTGCCAGTAGTATGGGCCGGGACAGTGAGCCGTACTGGAATGAAAAACTGTTTTTT. It codes for CASSMGRDSEPYWNEKLFF. The full variable domain, completed using reference TRBV19 and TRBJ1-4, is DGGITQSPKYLFRKEGQNVTLSCEQNLNHDAMYWYRQDPGQGLRLIYYSQIVNDFQKGDIAEGYSVSREKKESFPLTVTSAQKNPTAFYLCASSMGRDSEPYWNEKLFFGSGTQLSVL.

The gene calls are TRBV27 and TRBJ1-4, with TRBD1 as a possible D gene (5 bases). This CDR3 is built from 16 residues. CDR1 and CDR2 from the germline V gene are MNHEY and SMNVEV (reference sequence). Trimming cost V 7 bases and J 4 bases, with 19 bases left between them. The CDR3 bases are TGTGCCAGCACCGCTGGAGGGATAGGGGATAATGAAAAACTGTTTTTT. This encodes CASTAGGIGDNEKLFF.

The gene calls are TRBV9 and TRBJ2-4; D may be TRBD1 (5 bases). This CDR3 is 16 amino acids long. V lost 0 bases, J lost 0 bases, and 10 bases lay in between. CDR1 is SGDLS, CDR2 YYNGEE, per germline. The CDR3, as DNA: TGTGCCAGCAGCGTAGGGGGCACCTTAGCCAAAAACATTCAGTACTTC. Translating gives CASSVGGTLAKNIQYF. The full variable domain, its missing parts supplied by reference TRBV9 and TRBJ2-4, is DSGVTQTPKHLITATGQRVTLRCSPRSGDLSVYWYQQSLDQGLQFLIQYYNGEERAKGNILERFSAQQFPDLHSELNLSSLELGDSALYFCASSVGGTLAKNIQYFGAGTRLSVL.

The V and J genes are TRBV2 and TRBJ2-1; D call uncertain. Trimming pared 4 bases from V and 9 bases from J, leaving 16 bases between. Germline-derived CDR1 and CDR2 are SNHLY and FYNNEI. The CDR3 sequence is 14 residues long. Written as DNA, the CDR3 is TGTGCCAGCAGTGTCTTAGAATATGATACTGAGCAGTTCTTC. It specifies CASSVLEYDTEQFF. The full variable domain, in which reference TRBV2 and TRBJ2-1 provide the parts outside the CDR3, is EPEVTQTPSHQVTQMGQEVILRCVPISNHLYFYWYRQILGQKVEFLVSFYNNEISEKSEIFDDQFSVERPDGSNFTLKIRSTKLEDSAMYFCASSVLEYDTEQFFGPGTRLTVL.

The rearrangement joins TRBV7-2 to TRBJ2-3, with D possibly matching TRBD2 (5 bases). Germline CDR1 reads SGHTA; CDR2 reads FQGNSA. This CDR3 comprises 11 residues. Trimming left V 5 bases short and J 8 bases short, with 8 bases between. The CDR3 sequence is CASSDSATQYF. CDR3 bases: TGTGCCAGCAGCGATAGCGCTACGCAGTATTTT.

V gene TRBV11-2 combines with J gene TRBJ2-3; D ambiguous. Germline loops: CDR1 SGHAT, CDR2 FQNNGV. This CDR3 is 12 amino acids long. The germline V and J ends were trimmed by 6 bases and 2 bases, with 6 bases remaining between them. The CDR3 DNA reads as TGTGCCAGCAGTAGATTCACAGATACGCAGTATTTT. Translated: CASSRFTDTQYF.

The rearrangement links TRBV28 to TRBJ2-2; a weak D match, TRBD2 (5 bases). Germline CDR1 MDHEN, CDR2 SYDVKM. V shed 5 bases and J shed 6 bases, with 13 bases lying between them. The CDR3 is made up of 14 amino acids. CDR3 sequence: CASSPLASAGELFF. The CDR3 DNA reads as TGTGCCAGCAGTCCTCTAGCCTCCGCCGGGGAGCTGTTTTTT.

V and J are TRBV6-5 and TRBJ1-1; D gene unclear. Germline values: CDR1 MNHEY, CDR2 SVGAGI. CDR3 length equals 11 residues. The ends were cut back, 6 bases at V and 6 bases at J, with 8 bases in the middle. In DNA, the CDR3 is TGTGCCAGCAGCCAGGTCCCTGAAGCTTTCTTT. Protein sequence: CASSQVPEAFF.

The chain uses TRBV2 and TRBJ1-5; unclear D gene. V was shortened by 8 bases and J by 2 bases, with 7 bases between the two germline ends. Germline values: CDR1 SNHLY, CDR2 FYNNEI. This CDR3 comprises 12 residues. DNA of the CDR3: TGTGCCAGCGCGCGGGGCAATCAGCCCCAGCATTTT. The encoded protein is CASARGNQPQHF.

The V and J genes are TRBV7-2 and TRBJ1-5, with TRBD1 identical over 7 bases. This CDR3 has 13 amino acids. Germline CDR1 and CDR2: SGHTA and FQGNSA. V gave up 1 base and J gave up 7 bases; unmatched junction bases: 1. The CDR3 DNA follows: TGTGCCAGCAGCTTAGGACAGGGCCAGCCCCAGCATTTT. Its translation: CASSLGQGQPQHF. The whole variable domain, filled in from reference TRBV7-2 and TRBJ1-5, reads GAGVSQSPSNKVTEKGKDVELRCDPISGHTALYWYRQSLGQGLEFLIYFQGNSAPDKSGLPSDRFSAERTGGSVSTLTIQRTQQEDSAVYLCASSLGQGQPQHFGDGTRLSIL.

This clone turned up a few times. The chain carries TRBV27 and TRBJ1-1; TRBD1 matches 9 bases. V trimming: 5 bases; J trimming: 5 bases; junction bases outside the gene matches: 3. This CDR3 region has 13 residues. Germline CDR1 is MNHEY and CDR2 is SMNVEV (reference sequence). The CDR3: CASSRTGVTEAFF. The DNA of the CDR3 is TGTGCCAGCAGTCGGACAGGGGTAACTGAAGCTTTCTTT.

The chain carries TRBV6-5 and TRBJ1-6; 8 bases are a match to TRBD1. This CDR3 is 15 amino acids long. With 7 bases clipped from V and 12 bases from J, the junction kept 14 bases outside the gene matches. The germline V gene encodes CDR1 MNHEY and CDR2 SVGAGI. The CDR3 nucleotides are TGTGCCAGCACCCCTCCGGGACAGGTGGCTGTACCCCTCCACTTT. Its translation is CASTPPGQVAVPLHF.

The chain employs TRBV7-2 and TRBJ1-6, with unresolved D. This CDR3 has 13 residues. V lost 1 base and J lost 7, with 5 bases in between. Looked up from germline, CDR1 is SGHTA and CDR2 is FQGNSA. The CDR3 loop reads CASSLVRNSPLHF. CDR3 DNA sequence: TGTGCCAGCAGCTTAGTCAGAAATTCACCCCTCCACTTT. The full variable domain, its missing parts supplied by reference TRBV7-2 and TRBJ1-6, is GAGVSQSPSNKVTEKGKDVELRCDPISGHTALYWYRQSLGQGLEFLIYFQGNSAPDKSGLPSDRFSAERTGGSVSTLTIQRTQQEDSAVYLCASSLVRNSPLHFGNGTRLTVT.